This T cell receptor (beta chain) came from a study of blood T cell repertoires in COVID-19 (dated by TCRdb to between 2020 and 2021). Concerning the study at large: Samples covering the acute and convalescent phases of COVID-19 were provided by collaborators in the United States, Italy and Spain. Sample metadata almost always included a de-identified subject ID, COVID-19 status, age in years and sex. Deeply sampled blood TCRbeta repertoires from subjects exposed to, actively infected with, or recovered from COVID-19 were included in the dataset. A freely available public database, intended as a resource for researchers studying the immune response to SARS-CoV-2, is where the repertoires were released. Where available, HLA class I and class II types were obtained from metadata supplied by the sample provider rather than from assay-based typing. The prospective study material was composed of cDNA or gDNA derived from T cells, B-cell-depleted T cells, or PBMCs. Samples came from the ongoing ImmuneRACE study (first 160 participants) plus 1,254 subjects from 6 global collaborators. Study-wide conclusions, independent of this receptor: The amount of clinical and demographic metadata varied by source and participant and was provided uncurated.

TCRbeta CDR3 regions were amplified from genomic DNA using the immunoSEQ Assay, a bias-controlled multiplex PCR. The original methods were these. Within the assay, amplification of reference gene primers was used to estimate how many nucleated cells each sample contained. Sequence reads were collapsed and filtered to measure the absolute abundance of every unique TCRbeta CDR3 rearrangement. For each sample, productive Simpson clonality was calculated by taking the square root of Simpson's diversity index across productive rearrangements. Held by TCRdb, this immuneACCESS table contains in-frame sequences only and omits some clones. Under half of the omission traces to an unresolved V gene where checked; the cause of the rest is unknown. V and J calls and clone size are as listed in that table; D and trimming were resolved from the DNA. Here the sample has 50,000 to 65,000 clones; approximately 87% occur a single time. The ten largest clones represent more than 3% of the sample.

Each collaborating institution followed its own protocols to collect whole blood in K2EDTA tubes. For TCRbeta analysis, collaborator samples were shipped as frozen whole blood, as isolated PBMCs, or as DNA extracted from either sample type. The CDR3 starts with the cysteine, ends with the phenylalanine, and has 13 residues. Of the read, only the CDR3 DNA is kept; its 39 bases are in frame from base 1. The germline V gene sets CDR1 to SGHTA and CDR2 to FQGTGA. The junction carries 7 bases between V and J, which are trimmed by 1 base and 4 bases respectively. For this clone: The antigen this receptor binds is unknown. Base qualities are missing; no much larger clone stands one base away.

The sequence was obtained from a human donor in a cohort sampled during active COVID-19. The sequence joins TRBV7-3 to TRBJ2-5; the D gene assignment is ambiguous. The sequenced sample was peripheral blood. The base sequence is TGTGCCAGCAGCTTAAACTCCCTAGAGACCCAGTACTTC. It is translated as CASSLNSLETQYF.